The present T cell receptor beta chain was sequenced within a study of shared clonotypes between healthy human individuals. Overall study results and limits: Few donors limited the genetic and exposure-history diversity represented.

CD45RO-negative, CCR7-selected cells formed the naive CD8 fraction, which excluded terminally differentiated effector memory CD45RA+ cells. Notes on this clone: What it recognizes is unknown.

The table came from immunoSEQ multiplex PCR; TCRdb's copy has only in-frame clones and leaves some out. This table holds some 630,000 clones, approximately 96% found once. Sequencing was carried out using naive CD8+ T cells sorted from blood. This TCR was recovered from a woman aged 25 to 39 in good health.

The CDR3 DNA reads TGTGCCAGCAGCGCCCGACTAGCGGGACAAGAGACCCAGTACTTC. This encodes CASSARLAGQETQYF. The chain couples TRBV7-8 to TRBJ2-5, with 11 bases fitting TRBD2. The CDR3 consists of 15 residues. V lost 5 bases to trimming and J lost 2 bases; unmatched junction nucleotides: 4. The germline V gene has CDR1 SGHVS and CDR2 FQNEAQ.